This T cell receptor (beta chain) is from a study of technical replicates of blood from a handful of donors. TCRdb's table, derived via immunoSEQ multiplex PCR, lists solely in-frame clones and lacks some. The sample contains 70,000 to 85,000 clones, 97% of which appear only once. The J segment lost 0 bases and the V segment lost 4 bases, leaving 17 bases of the junction unmatched. Germline V gene sequence: CDR1 SGHKS, CDR2 YYEKEE (reference sequence). This CDR3 has 19 amino acids. This receptor was taken from a human donor in good health. The sequencing sample was made of T cells isolated from PBMCs. V is TRBV5-5 and J is TRBJ2-5; 8 positions match TRBD2. CDR3 sequence reads: CASSPLGGVAGGYQETQYF. The CDR3 bases are TGTGCCAGCAGCCCCCTCGGGGGAGTTGCGGGGGGATACCAAGAGACCCAGTACTTC. The full variable domain, completed using reference TRBV5-5 and TRBJ2-5, is DAGVTQSPTHLIKTRGQQVTLRCSPISGHKSVSWYQQVLGQGPQFIFQYYEKEERGRGNFPDRFSARQFPNYSSELNVNALLLGDSALYLCASSPLGGVAGGYQETQYFGPGTRLLVL.